This T cell receptor beta chain was sequenced in a study of blood T cell repertoires in COVID-19. On the study more broadly: The cDNA or gDNA used as material had been derived from T cells, B-cell-depleted T cells, or PBMCs.

The method was immunoSEQ multiplex PCR; TCRdb's version includes in-frame clones alone and lacks a portion of them. This sample yields about 350,000 clones, of which roughly 84% are seen a single time; about 3% belongs to the top ten. Cohort allocation depended upon clinical history that participants reported. Per the germline V gene, CDR1 is SGHDT and CDR2 is YYEEEE. CDR3 size: 9 residues. The ends were cut back, 3 bases at V and 12 bases at J, with 6 bases in the middle. The V call is TRBV5-6, the J call TRBJ2-5; the D gene is possibly TRBD2 (5 bases). The sequencing sample was made of PBMCs or T cells enriched from blood (not recorded which). The source is a woman in her thirties who had recovered from COVID-19. The CDR3 sequence is CASSSGKYF. The CDR3 coding sequence is TGTGCCAGCAGCTCCGGGAAGTACTTC. The whole variable domain, filled in from reference TRBV5-6 and TRBJ2-5, reads DAGVTQSPTHLIKTRGQQVTLRCSPKSGHDTVSWYQQALGQGPQFIFQYYEEEERQRGNFPDRFSGHQFPNYSSELNVNALLLGDSALYLCASSSGKYFGPGTRLLVL.